The T cell receptor beta chain under discussion was sequenced for a study of CD8 T cells in ankylosing spondylitis. As to this clonotype: What it recognizes is unknown.

Whole-study findings and limits: Apparently characteristic of ankylosing spondylitis blood was a TCR beta motif (fewer than 10 highly homologous variants).

Preparation of TCR beta libraries was done by quantitative 5'-RACE with molecular barcodes. One entry per CDR3 protein, called by TCRdb with MiXCR from the 5' RACE reads. This table has around 770,000 distinct CDR3 sequences, around 20% appearing once. This sequence was found in a male donor with ankylosing spondylitis. Sequences were obtained from blood, either unsorted or a sorted T cell fraction (not recorded which).

CDR3: CSALKAGRNTEAFF. The CDR3 DNA follows: TGCAGTGCCCTGAAGGCCGGACGGAACACTGAAGCTTTCTTT. The V gene is TRBV20-1, the J gene TRBJ1-1; no firm D call. Germline CDR1 reads DFQATT; CDR2 reads SNEGSKA (reference sequence). The CDR3 is 14 residues long. V dropped 6 bases and J dropped 1 base, with 15 bases sitting between them.